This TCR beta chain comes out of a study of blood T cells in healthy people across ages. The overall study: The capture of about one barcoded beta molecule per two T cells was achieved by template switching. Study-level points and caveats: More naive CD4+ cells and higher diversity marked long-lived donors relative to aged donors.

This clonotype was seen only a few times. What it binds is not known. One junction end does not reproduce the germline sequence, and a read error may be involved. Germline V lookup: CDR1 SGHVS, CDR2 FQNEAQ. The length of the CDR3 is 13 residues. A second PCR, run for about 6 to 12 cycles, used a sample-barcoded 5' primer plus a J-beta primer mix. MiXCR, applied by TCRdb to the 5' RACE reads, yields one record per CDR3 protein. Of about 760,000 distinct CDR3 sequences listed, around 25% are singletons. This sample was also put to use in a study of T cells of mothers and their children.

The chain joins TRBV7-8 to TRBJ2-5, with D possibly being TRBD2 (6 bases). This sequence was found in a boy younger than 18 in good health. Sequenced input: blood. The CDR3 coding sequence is TGTGCCAGCAGCCCAGAAGGAGGGCACGAGCAGCACTTC. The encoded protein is CASSPEGGHEQHF.